These 18 T cell receptor beta chains came from one sample sequenced in a study of cytomegalovirus exposure and HLA in healthy donors. PCR primers comprised 60 Vbeta and 13 Jbeta primers. Measured with immunoSEQ multiplex PCR; TCRdb has only the in-frame clones, and not every one. The sample records some 140,000 clones, around 72% being singletons. Sequencing was done on a sample of PBMCs. Receptor source: a man between 18 and 35 years old in good health and CMV-seropositive.

The CDR3 protein is CASSVKQGGGSGELFF. For the CDR3, the DNA is TGTGCCAGCAGCGTCAAACAGGGGGGAGGGTCCGGGGAGCTGTTTTTT. The V and J genes are TRBV25-1 and TRBJ2-2; possible D gene TRBD1, 8 bases. From germline, CDR1 is MGHDK and CDR2 SYGVNS. The CDR3 loop spans 16 amino acids. Trimming took off 6 bases at V and 6 bases at J, with 20 bases between the two ends.

This clone was seen just once. This chain joins TRBV6-1 and TRBJ2-5; TRBD2 agrees at 7 bases. Germline CDR1 reads MNHNS; CDR2 reads SASEGT. The CDR3 is 15 amino acids. Losses at the gene ends were 6 bases for V and 5 bases for J; bases not matched to a gene: 12. This CDR3 reads CASSDPGLPWETQYF. The DNA for the CDR3 is TGTGCCAGCAGCGACCCGGGACTACCGTGGGAGACCCAGTACTTC.

This chain uses TRBV6-5 with TRBJ2-7, with 10 bases aligning to TRBD1. The CDR3 length is 14 residues. The germline V gene encodes CDR1 MNHEY and CDR2 SVGAGI. With 7 bases clipped from V and 2 bases from J, the junction kept 5 bases outside the gene matches. The CDR3 bases are TGTGCCAGCACAACCGGACAGGGGGCCTACGAGCAGTACTTC. It yields the protein CASTTGQGAYEQYF.

V gene TRBV9 combines with J gene TRBJ2-1, with 7 bases lining up with TRBD2. The CDR3 has 16 amino acids. V was pared by 0 bases and J by 2 bases, with 5 bases of the junction left unmatched. Germline loops: CDR1 SGDLS, CDR2 YYNGEE. The CDR3 DNA is TGTGCCAGCAGCGTAGGCGGCGGGAGCGCCTACAATGAGCAGTTCTTC. It yields the protein CASSVGGGSAYNEQFF. Based on the CDR3 plus reference TRBV9 and TRBJ2-1, the full variable domain is DSGVTQTPKHLITATGQRVTLRCSPRSGDLSVYWYQQSLDQGLQFLIQYYNGEERAKGNILERFSAQQFPDLHSELNLSSLELGDSALYFCASSVGGGSAYNEQFFGPGTRLTVL.

The chain couples TRBV6-6 to TRBJ1-5, with TRBD1 identical over 11 bases. Germline trimming cut 5 bases from V and 2 bases from J; bases unmatched to any gene: 5. CDR1 is MNHNY and CDR2 is SVGAGI in the germline V gene (reference sequence). The CDR3 is made up of 16 amino acids. Here the CDR3 reads CASSRTGGSGNQPQHF. CDR3 in DNA: TGTGCCAGCAGTCGGACAGGGGGCTCTGGCAATCAGCCCCAGCATTTT.

J is TRBJ2-4 and V is TRBV28; 11 bases fit TRBD2. The V and J ends lost 6 bases and 1 base, in that order; junction bases with no gene match: 2. This CDR3 has 15 amino acids. Per germline, CDR1 MDHEN and CDR2 SYDVKM. The CDR3 reads CASRPSGGAKNIQYF. In nucleotides, the CDR3 is TGTGCCAGCAGACCTAGCGGGGGGGCCAAAAACATTCAGTACTTC.

This chain joins TRBV5-1 and TRBJ2-7; 11 nucleotides match TRBD1. From germline, CDR1 is SGHRS and CDR2 YFSETQ. With 0 bases clipped from V and 4 bases from J, the junction kept 6 bases outside the gene matches. The CDR3 consists of 16 residues. CDR3 nucleotide sequence: TGCGCCAGCAGCTTGGGGGGACAGGGGGGACTTTACGAGCAGTACTTC. This sequence encodes CASSLGGQGGLYEQYF.

This clone turned up a few times. The rearrangement joins TRBV18 to TRBJ2-2, with TRBD2 identical over 14 bases. The CDR3 is made up of 16 amino acids. The junction had 4 bases not matched to a gene; V was cut back by 3 bases and J by 7 bases. The germline CDR1 and CDR2 sequences are KGHSH and LQKENI. CDR3 nucleotides: TGTGCCAGCTCACCGGGACTAGCGGGAGCAAACGGGGAGCTGTTTTTT. As protein: CASSPGLAGANGELFF.

Only one count was recorded for this clone. V usage is TRBV19 and J usage is TRBJ1-2, with 7 bases fitting TRBD1. Germline V lookup: CDR1 LNHDA, CDR2 SQIVND (reference sequence). The CDR3 is 14 amino acids. The V segment lost 9 bases and the J segment 8 bases; nucleotides outside the gene matches: 15. CDR3 amino acids: CASSGPGGQAGYTF. The DNA for the CDR3 is TGTGCCAGCTCAGGTCCAGGGGGGCAGGCCGGCTACACCTTC.

The gene calls are TRBV19 and TRBJ2-7; 7 positions agree with TRBD2. There are 15 residues in the CDR3. The V gene end was trimmed by 3 bases and the J gene end by 2 bases; junction bases not matched to a gene: 7. CDR1 and CDR2 (germline): LNHDA, SQIVND (reference sequence). The CDR3 bases are TGTGCCAGTAGTATCGGACTAGTGGGAACCTACGAGCAGTACTTC. This codes for CASSIGLVGTYEQYF.

CDR3 region: CASSGQDNSPLHF. The CDR3 DNA is TGTGCCAGCTCGGGACAGGATAATTCACCCCTCCACTTT. The chain recombines TRBV18 with TRBJ1-6; TRBD1 matches at 8 bases. V lost 6 bases, J lost 5 bases, and 0 bases stayed unmatched. Germline CDR1 KGHSH, CDR2 LQKENI. This CDR3 spans 13 amino acids.

The chain carries TRBV29-1 and TRBJ2-7; TRBD2 aligns across 10 bases. There are 12 residues in the CDR3. Germline CDR1 SQVTM, CDR2 ANQGSEA. The V segment lost 4 bases and the J segment 6 bases; nucleotides outside the gene matches: 3. This CDR3 is CSVASGSGEQYF. The CDR3 DNA sequence: TGCAGCGTTGCTAGCGGGAGTGGCGAGCAGTACTTC.

The V and J genes are TRBV6-1 and TRBJ1-4; D unresolved. Looked up from germline, CDR1 is MNHNS and CDR2 is SASEGT. The CDR3 sequence is 14 residues long. The V end lost 5 bases, the J end lost 7 bases, and 14 bases lay between the germline ends. In DNA, the CDR3 is TGTGCCAGCAGTAATACACAACGGGGTGAAAAACTGTTTTTT. Its protein product is CASSNTQRGEKLFF.

The chain recombines TRBV27 with TRBJ1-5; D remains ambiguous. The CDR3 has 16 amino acids. CDR1 and CDR2 from the germline V gene are MNHEY and SMNVEV (reference sequence). V shed 3 bases and J shed 4 bases, with 16 bases lying between them. CDR3 region: CASSFIWSHTNQPQHF. CDR3 nucleotides: TGTGCCAGCAGTTTTATTTGGTCGCATACAAATCAGCCCCAGCATTTT.

V and J are TRBV7-9 and TRBJ2-2, with TRBD1 identical over 8 bases. V lost 3 bases, J lost 7 bases, and 4 bases stayed unmatched. The germline gives CDR1 SEHNR, CDR2 FQNEAQ (reference sequence). The CDR3 runs 14 residues. For the CDR3, the DNA is TGTGCCAGCAGCTTCCGACAGGGGATCGGGGAGCTGTTTTTT. It yields the protein CASSFRQGIGELFF.

V gene TRBV9 combines with J gene TRBJ2-1, with TRBD2 matching 9 bases. Germline assignment: CDR1 SGDLS and CDR2 YYNGEE. V shed 2 bases, J shed 4 bases, and the junction held 1 base outside the gene matches. The CDR3 loop spans 14 amino acids. CDR3 nucleotide sequence: TGTGCCAGCAGCGTGGGACTAGCTTACAATGAGCAGTTCTTC. This codes for CASSVGLAYNEQFF.

This sequence joins TRBV4-3 and TRBJ2-3; 13 bases fit TRBD2. V shed 5 bases, J shed 2 bases, and the junction held 4 bases outside the gene matches. CDR3 length: 16 amino acids. Per the germline V gene, CDR1 is LGHNA and CDR2 is YSLEER. DNA of the CDR3: TGCGCCAGCAGCAAAGGGACTAGCGGGGACACAGATACGCAGTATTTT. It specifies CASSKGTSGDTDTQYF.

The genes are TRBV2 and TRBJ2-5; D possibly uses TRBD1 or TRBD2 (6 bases each). The end of the DNA is better explained by TRBJ2-7, so the J call may be wrong. The length of the CDR3 is 13 residues. Germline V gives CDR1 SNHLY, CDR2 FYNNEI. The CDR3 loop reads CASKRGGGYEQYF. The CDR3 nucleotides read TGTGCCAGCAAAAGAGGAGGGGGCTACGAGCAGTACTTC.